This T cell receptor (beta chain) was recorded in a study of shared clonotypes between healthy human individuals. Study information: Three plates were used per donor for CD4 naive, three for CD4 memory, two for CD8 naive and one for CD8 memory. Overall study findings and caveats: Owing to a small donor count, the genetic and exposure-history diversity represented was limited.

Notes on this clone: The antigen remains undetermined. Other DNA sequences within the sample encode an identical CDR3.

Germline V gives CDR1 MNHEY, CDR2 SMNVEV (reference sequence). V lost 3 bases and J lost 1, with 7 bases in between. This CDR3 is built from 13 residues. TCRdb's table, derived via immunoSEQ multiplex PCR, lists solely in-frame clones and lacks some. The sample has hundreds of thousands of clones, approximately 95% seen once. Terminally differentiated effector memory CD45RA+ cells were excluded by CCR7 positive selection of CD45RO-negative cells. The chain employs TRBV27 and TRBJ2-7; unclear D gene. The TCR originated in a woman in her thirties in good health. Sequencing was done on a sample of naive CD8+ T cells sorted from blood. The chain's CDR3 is CASSLAVSYEQYF. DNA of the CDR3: TGTGCCAGCAGTTTGGCAGTTTCCTACGAGCAGTACTTC.